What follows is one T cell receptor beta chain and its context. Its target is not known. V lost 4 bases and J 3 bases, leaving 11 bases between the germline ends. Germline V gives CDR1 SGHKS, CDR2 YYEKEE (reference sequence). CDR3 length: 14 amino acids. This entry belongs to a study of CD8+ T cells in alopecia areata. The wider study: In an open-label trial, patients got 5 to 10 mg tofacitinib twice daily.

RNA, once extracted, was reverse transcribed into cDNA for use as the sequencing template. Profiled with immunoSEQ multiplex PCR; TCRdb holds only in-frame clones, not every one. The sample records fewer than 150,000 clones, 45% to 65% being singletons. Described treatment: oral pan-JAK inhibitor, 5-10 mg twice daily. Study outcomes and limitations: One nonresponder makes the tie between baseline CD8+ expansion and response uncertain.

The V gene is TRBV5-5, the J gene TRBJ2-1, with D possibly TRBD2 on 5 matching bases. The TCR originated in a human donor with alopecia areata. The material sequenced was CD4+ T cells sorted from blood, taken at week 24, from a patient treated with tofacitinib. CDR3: CASSPWTDYNEQFF. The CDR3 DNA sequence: TGTGCCAGCAGCCCCTGGACTGACTACAATGAGCAGTTCTTC.